A selection of T cell receptor beta chains follows, all from one sample in a study of early stage breast cancer tumors. The method was immunoSEQ multiplex PCR; TCRdb's version includes in-frame clones alone and lacks a portion of them. This table holds tens of thousands of clones, over 70% found once. The sample consisted of blood. The receptor source for this set is a middle-aged person with breast cancer. The CDR3 runs from the conserved cysteine through the conserved F or W. Each record gives: V gene, J gene, D gene, CDR3 protein, CDR3 DNA. The D gene is left open where the match is weak.

V: TRBV7-9
J: TRBJ1-3
D: .
CDR3: CASSLDGAVQGHTIYF
DNA: TGTGCCAGCAGCTTAGACGGAGCGGTTCAGGGGCACACCATATATTTT